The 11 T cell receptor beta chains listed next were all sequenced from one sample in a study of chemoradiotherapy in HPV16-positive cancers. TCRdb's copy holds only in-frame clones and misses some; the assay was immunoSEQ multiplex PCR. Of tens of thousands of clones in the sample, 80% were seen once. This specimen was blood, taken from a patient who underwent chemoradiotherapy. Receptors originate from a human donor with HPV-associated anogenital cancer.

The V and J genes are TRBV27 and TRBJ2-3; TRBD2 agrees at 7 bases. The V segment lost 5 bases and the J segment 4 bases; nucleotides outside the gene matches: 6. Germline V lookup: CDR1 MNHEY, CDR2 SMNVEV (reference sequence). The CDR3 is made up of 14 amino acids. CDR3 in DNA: TGTGCCAGCAGTCCGACTAGCCAAGCAGATACGCAGTATTTT. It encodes CASSPTSQADTQYF.

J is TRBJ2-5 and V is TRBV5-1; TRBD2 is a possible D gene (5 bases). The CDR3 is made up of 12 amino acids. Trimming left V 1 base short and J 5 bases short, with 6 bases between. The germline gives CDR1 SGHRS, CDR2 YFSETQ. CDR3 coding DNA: TGCGCCAGCAGCTTGACGGGGGAGACCCAGTACTTC. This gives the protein CASSLTGETQYF.

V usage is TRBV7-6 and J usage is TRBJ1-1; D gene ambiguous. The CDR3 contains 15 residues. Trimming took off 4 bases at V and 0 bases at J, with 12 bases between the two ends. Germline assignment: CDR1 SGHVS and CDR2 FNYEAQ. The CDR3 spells CASSSRSGVNTEAFF. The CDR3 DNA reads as TGTGCCAGCAGCTCCCGCTCGGGAGTGAACACTGAAGCTTTCTTT.

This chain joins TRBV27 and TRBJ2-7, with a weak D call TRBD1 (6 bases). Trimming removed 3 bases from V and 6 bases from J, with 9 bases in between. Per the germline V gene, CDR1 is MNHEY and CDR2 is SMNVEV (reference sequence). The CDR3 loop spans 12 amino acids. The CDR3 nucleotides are TGTGCCAGCAGTTTGCCGACAGGCGAGCAGTACTTC. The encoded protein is CASSLPTGEQYF.

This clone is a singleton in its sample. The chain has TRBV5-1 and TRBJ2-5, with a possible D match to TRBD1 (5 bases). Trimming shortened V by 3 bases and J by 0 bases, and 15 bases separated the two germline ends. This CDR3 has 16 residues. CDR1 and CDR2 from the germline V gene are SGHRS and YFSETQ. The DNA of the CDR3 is TGCGCCAGCAGCTGGTTACAGGTGGGGCACCAAGAGACCCAGTACTTC. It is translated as CASSWLQVGHQETQYF.

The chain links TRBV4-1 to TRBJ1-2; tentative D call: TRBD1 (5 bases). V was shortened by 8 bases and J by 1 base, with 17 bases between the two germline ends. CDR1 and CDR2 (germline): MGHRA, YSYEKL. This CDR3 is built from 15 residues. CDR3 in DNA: TGCGCCAGCGCGAATCCGGGACGGATTAACTATGGCTACACCTTC. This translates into CASANPGRINYGYTF.

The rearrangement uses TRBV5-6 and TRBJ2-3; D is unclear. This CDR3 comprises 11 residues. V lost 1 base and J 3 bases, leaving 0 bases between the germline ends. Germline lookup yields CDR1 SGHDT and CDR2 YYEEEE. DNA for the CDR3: TGTGCCAGCAGCTTGACAGATACGCAGTATTTT. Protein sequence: CASSLTDTQYF.

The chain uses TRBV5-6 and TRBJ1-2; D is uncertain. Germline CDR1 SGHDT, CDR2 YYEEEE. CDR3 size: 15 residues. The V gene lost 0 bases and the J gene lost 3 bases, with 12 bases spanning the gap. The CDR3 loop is CASSLAQRRYYGYTF. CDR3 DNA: TGTGCCAGCAGCTTGGCACAAAGACGGTACTATGGCTACACCTTC.

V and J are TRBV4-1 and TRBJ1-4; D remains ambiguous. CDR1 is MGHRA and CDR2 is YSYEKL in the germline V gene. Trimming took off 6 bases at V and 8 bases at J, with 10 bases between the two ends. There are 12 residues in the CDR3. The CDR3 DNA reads TGCGCCAGCAGGGGTGACTACGAAAAACTGTTTTTT. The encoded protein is CASRGDYEKLFF.

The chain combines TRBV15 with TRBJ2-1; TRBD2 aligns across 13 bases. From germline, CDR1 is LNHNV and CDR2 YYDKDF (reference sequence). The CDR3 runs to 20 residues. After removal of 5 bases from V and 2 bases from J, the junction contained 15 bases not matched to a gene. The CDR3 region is CATSRYRLAGGQTTYNEQFF. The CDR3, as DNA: TGTGCCACCAGCCGTTACCGACTAGCGGGGGGCCAAACAACCTACAATGAGCAGTTCTTC.

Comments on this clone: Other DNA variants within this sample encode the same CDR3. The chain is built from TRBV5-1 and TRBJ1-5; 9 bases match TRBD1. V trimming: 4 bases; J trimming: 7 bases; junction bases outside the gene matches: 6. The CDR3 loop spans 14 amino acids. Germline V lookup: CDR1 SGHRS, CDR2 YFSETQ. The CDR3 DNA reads TGCGCCAGCAGCCTGGGACAGGGAAGCCAGCCCCAGCATTTT. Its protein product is CASSLGQGSQPQHF.